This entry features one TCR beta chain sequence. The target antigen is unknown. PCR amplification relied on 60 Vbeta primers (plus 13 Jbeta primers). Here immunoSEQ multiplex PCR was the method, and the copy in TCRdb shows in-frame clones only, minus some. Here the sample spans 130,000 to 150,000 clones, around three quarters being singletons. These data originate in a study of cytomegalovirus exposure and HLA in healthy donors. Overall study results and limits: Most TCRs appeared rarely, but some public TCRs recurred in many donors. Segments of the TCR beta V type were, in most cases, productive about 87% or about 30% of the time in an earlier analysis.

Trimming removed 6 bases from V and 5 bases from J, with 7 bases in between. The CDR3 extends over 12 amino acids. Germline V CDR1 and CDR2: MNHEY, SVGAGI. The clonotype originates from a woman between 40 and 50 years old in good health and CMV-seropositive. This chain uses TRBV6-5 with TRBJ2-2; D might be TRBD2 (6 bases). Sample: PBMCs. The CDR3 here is CASREGTGELFF. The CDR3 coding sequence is TGTGCCAGCAGGGAGGGAACCGGGGAGCTGTTTTTT.